This T cell receptor (beta chain) was captured in a study of OX40 agonist ivuxolimab in advanced cancers. Using immunoSEQ multiplex PCR, the repertoire was profiled, and TCRdb retains in-frame clones only, with some absent. The table lists 45,000 to 60,000 clones, around 90% of them singletons. V lost 6 bases to trimming and J lost 9 bases; unmatched junction nucleotides: 4. The germline V gene encodes CDR1 LNHDA and CDR2 SQIVND (reference sequence). This CDR3 comprises 13 residues. The chain couples TRBV19 to TRBJ2-2; 10 nucleotides match TRBD2. Sequences were derived from CD4+ or CD8+ T cells sorted from blood, sampled in a trial of the OX40 agonist ivuxolimab. The clonotype originates from an adult with an advanced solid tumor such as melanoma, head and neck, liver or kidney cancer. CDR3 nucleotides: TGTGCCAGTAGACTAGCGGGAATACGGGAGCTGTTTTTT. Amino acids: CASRLAGIRELFF.